The rows below give T cell receptor beta chains drawn from one sample of a study of blood T cell repertoires in COVID-19. Sequenced by immunoSEQ multiplex PCR; TCRdb stores in-frame clones only, minus some. The sample shows fewer than 60,000 clones, roughly four fifths of them seen only once. Sequences were obtained from peripheral blood. The receptors shown here come from a woman older than 75 with COVID-19, enrolled during active disease. CDR3s include the opening cysteine and the closing phenylalanine or tryptophan. A D gene is named only where the DNA matches it firmly. Rows may omit the clone size; those that give it use once, few, many or a size class.

v_call	cdr3_length	j_call	d_call	clone_size	cdr3_nt	cdr3_aa
TRBV6-5	14	TRBJ2-7	TRBD2	NA	TGTGCCAGCAGCTTGACTAGCGGGTTGTTCGAGCAGTACTTC	CASSLTSGLFEQYF
TRBV9	14	TRBJ2-1	NA	NA	TGTGCCAGCAGCGTAGATTCCTATAACAATGAGCAGTTCTTC	CASSVDSYNNEQFF
TRBV7-3	16	TRBJ1-1	TRBD1	NA	TGTGCCAGCAGCCCGGGGACAGGGAGGAAGATCACTGAAGCTTTCTTT	CASSPGTGRKITEAFF
TRBV5-1	15	TRBJ2-3	TRBD2	once	TGCGCCAGCAGCCCTGGACTAGTAGTAGGAGATACGCAGTATTTT	CASSPGLVVGDTQYF
TRBV5-6	16	TRBJ2-1	TRBD1	NA	TGTGCCAGCAGCCCCACCGGGACAGGGGCCTACAATGAGCAGTTCTTC	CASSPTGTGAYNEQFF
TRBV28	13	TRBJ1-5	TRBD1	NA	TGTGCCAGCCAGGGGGCCCTAAATCAGCCCCAGCATTTT	CASQGALNQPQHF
TRBV19	16	TRBJ1-1	NA	NA	TGTGCCAGTAGTCCCGTGGGGGGGATGATGAACACTGAAGCTTTCTTT	CASSPVGGMMNTEAFF
TRBV29-1	14	TRBJ2-1	TRBD1	NA	TGCAGCGAAAGGGGGACAGGGTCGCTCAATGAGCAGTTCTTC	CSERGTGSLNEQFF
TRBV29-1	12	TRBJ1-1	NA	NA	TGCAGCGTTGACAGGGGAAACACTGAAGCTTTCTTT	CSVDRGNTEAFF
TRBV19	13	TRBJ2-3	TRBD2	NA	TGTGCCACAAGCCCGGGACTAGCGGAATCGCAGTATTTT	CATSPGLAESQYF
TRBV29-1	13	TRBJ2-3	TRBD2	NA	TGCAGCTCGGGGGGGGGACCCACAGATACGCAGTATTTT	CSSGGGPTDTQYF
TRBV7-3	12	TRBJ2-5	NA	NA	TGTGCCAGCAGCTTAATCGGGGAGACCCAGTACTTC	CASSLIGETQYF
TRBV6-5	14	TRBJ1-1	NA	NA	TGTGCCAGCAGTTCGAAATCGACAGGCACTGAAGCTTTCTTT	CASSSKSTGTEAFF
TRBV4-2	13	TRBJ1-5	TRBD1	once	TGTGCCAGCAGCGGACAGGGGGGACAGCCCCAGCATTTT	CASSGQGGQPQHF
TRBV11-1	15	TRBJ2-7	TRBD1	NA	TGTGCCAGCAGCTCGCCAGGGACAGGGGGCTACGAGCAGTACTTC	CASSSPGTGGYEQYF
TRBV7-9	14	TRBJ2-1	NA	NA	TGTGCCAGCAGCCTACCAGGGGACCACAATGAGCAGTTCTTC	CASSLPGDHNEQFF
TRBV28	14	TRBJ1-1	NA	NA	TGTGCCAGCAGTTTATTCGGGGGGAACACTGAAGCTTTCTTT	CASSLFGGNTEAFF
TRBV7-3	15	TRBJ1-6	NA	NA	TGTGCCAGCAGTTCCGCCCCGGGGGGTAATTCACCCCTCCACTTT	CASSSAPGGNSPLHF
TRBV19	13	TRBJ1-1	NA	once	TGTGCCAGTATCCCCGCCGGGGTCCCTGAAGCTTTCTTT	CASIPAGVPEAFF
TRBV7-3	13	TRBJ2-7	NA	NA	TGTGCCAGCAGCCACGCCGCCCTAAACGAGCAGTACTTC	CASSHAALNEQYF
TRBV28	14	TRBJ1-1	NA	NA	TGTGCCAGCAGTCTGTGGCGGAAGAACACTGAAGCTTTCTTT	CASSLWRKNTEAFF
TRBV23-1	17	TRBJ2-7	NA	few	TGCGCCAGCAGTCAATCCGGCAGGGGCCTCATCTCCTACGAGCAGTACTTC	CASSQSGRGLISYEQYF
TRBV5-1	14	TRBJ1-6	NA	NA	TGCGCCAGCAGCGGGAGCTCCTATAATTCACCCCTCCACTTT	CASSGSSYNSPLHF
TRBV28	23	TRBJ2-5	TRBD2	NA	TGTGCCAGCAGTTCCCCCGGTTCGTTGGCAGGGACTGGCGGGAGGTCCATTCCAGGGACCCAGTACTTC	CASSSPGSLAGTGGRSIPGTQYF
TRBV9	14	TRBJ1-3	NA	NA	TGTGCCAGCAGCTCCCGGAGCTCTGGAAACACCATATATTTT	CASSSRSSGNTIYF
TRBV19	14	TRBJ2-2	NA	few	TGTGCCAGTAAAATGGTCCCCAGCACCGGGGAGCTGTTTTTT	CASKMVPSTGELFF
TRBV27	15	TRBJ1-1	NA	NA	TGTGCCAGCAGCCTGCCGCCGTCTGTAGGGGCTGAAGCTTTCTTT	CASSLPPSVGAEAFF
TRBV5-6	14	TRBJ1-1	TRBD1	NA	TGTGCCAGCAGCTTGGCAGGGGGCAACACTGAAGCTTTCTTT	CASSLAGGNTEAFF
TRBV2	15	TRBJ1-4	NA	NA	TGTGCCAGCAGTGATCTAGGGGCCGCGAATGAAAAACTGTTTTTT	CASSDLGAANEKLFF
TRBV12-3/TRBV12-4	13	TRBJ2-5	TRBD1	once	TGTGCCAGCAGTCCGGGACAGGAAGAGACCCAGTACTTC	CASSPGQEETQYF
TRBV18	13	TRBJ1-1	NA	NA	TGTGCCAGCTCACGGGCAAGGAACACTGAAGCTTTCTTT	CASSRARNTEAFF
TRBV5-6	15	TRBJ1-1	NA	NA	TGTGCCAGCAGCCAGTATGGTCCGATGAACACTGAAGCTTTCTTT	CASSQYGPMNTEAFF
TRBV23-1	11	TRBJ2-7	NA	NA	TGCGCCAGCAGCGCCGGGGACGAGCAGTACTTC	CASSAGDEQYF
TRBV4-1	16	TRBJ2-5	NA	NA	TGCGCCAGCAGCCAAGATGCAGGAGGCTCGGAAGAGACCCAGTACTTC	CASSQDAGGSEETQYF
TRBV30	17	TRBJ1-2	TRBD1	NA	TGTGCCTGGAGTGTTAACAGGGGGAGAAGCGGTAACTATGGCTACACCTTC	CAWSVNRGRSGNYGYTF
TRBV29-1	15	TRBJ2-3	TRBD2	NA	TGCAGCGTTGAAGTCATAGCGGGGGGAACAGATACGCAGTATTTT	CSVEVIAGGTDTQYF
TRBV24-1	16	TRBJ2-7	TRBD1	NA	TGTGCCACCAGTGGACCACCCGGGGACAGGGGGCACGAGCAGTACTTC	CATSGPPGDRGHEQYF
TRBV7-3	13	TRBJ1-5	NA	NA	TGTGCCAGCGCACAGGGAAGCAATCAGCCCCAGCATTTT	CASAQGSNQPQHF
TRBV5-5	16	TRBJ2-1	TRBD2	NA	TGTGCCAGCAGCTTACTTAGCGGGAGGGGGTACAATGAGCAGTTCTTC	CASSLLSGRGYNEQFF
TRBV18	15	TRBJ2-5	NA	NA	TGTGCCAGCTCACCGGGCAGGGAAAGTAGAGAGACCCAGTACTTC	CASSPGRESRETQYF
TRBV11-2	15	TRBJ2-1	TRBD1	NA	TGTGCCAGCAGCCTACACAGGGGAAGGGCCAATGAGCAGTTCTTC	CASSLHRGRANEQFF
TRBV9	15	TRBJ2-3	NA	NA	TGTGCCAGCAGCGTAGAGGGCTTCGGGGCAGATACGCAGTATTTT	CASSVEGFGADTQYF
TRBV18	14	TRBJ1-1	NA	NA	TGTGCCAGCTCACGACCACAGGGAAACACTGAAGCTTTCTTT	CASSRPQGNTEAFF